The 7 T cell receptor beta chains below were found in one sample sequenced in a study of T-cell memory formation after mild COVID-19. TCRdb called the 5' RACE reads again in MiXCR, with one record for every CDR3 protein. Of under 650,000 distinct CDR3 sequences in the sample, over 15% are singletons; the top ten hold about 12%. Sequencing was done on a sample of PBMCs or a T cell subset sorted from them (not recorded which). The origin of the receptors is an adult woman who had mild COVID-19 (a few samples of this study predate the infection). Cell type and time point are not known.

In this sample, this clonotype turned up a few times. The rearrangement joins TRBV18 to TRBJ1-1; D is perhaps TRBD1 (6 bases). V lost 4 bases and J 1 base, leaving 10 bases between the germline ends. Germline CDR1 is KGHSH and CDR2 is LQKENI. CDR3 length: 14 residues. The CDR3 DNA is TGTGCCAGCTCACACGACAGGAAGAACACTGAAGCTTTCTTT. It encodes CASSHDRKNTEAFF.

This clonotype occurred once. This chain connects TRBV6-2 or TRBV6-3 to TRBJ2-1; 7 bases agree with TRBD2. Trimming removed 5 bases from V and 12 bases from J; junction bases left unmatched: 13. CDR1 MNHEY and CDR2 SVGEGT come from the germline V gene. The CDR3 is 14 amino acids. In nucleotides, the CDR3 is TGTGCCAGCAGTCCCAGCGGGATGGCGGCCAGGCAGTTCTTC. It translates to CASSPSGMAARQFF.

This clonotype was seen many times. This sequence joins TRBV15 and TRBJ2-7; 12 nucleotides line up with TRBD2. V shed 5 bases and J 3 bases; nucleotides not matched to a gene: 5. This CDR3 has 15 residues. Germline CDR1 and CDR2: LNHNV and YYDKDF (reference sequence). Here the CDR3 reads CATSRGLAGRYEQYF. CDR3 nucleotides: TGTGCCACCAGCCGAGGACTAGCGGGACGCTACGAGCAGTACTTC.

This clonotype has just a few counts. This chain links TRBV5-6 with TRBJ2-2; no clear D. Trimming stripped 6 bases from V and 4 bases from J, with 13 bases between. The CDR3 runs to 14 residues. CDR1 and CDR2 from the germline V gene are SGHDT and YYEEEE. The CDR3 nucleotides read TGTGCCAGCACCTTTGGGTCCTTCACCGGGGAGCTGTTTTTT. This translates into CASTFGSFTGELFF.

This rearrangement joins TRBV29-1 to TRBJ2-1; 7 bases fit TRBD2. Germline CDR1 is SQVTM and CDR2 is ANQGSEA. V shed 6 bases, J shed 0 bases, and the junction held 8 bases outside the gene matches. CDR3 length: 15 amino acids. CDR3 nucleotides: TGCAGCGTAGCGGGACTTTCCCTCTCCTACAATGAGCAGTTCTTC. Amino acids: CSVAGLSLSYNEQFF.

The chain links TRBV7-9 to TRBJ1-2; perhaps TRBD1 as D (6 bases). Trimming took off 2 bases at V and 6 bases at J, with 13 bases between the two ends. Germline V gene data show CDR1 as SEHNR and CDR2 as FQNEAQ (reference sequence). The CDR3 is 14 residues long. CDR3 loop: CASSLWDKSNGYTF. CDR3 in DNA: TGTGCCAGCAGCTTATGGGACAAATCCAATGGCTACACCTTC.

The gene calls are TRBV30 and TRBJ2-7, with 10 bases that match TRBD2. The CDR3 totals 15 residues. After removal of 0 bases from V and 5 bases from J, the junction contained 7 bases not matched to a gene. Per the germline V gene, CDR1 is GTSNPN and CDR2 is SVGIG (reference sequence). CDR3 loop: CAWSVLGLATHEQYF. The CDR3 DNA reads TGTGCCTGGAGTGTATTGGGACTAGCGACTCACGAGCAGTACTTC. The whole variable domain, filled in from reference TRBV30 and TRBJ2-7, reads SQTIHQWPATLVQPVGSPLSLECTVEGTSNPNLYWYRQAAGRGLQLLFYSVGIGQISSEVPQNLSASRPQDRQFILSSKKLLLSDSGFYLCAWSVLGLATHEQYFGPGTRLTVT.